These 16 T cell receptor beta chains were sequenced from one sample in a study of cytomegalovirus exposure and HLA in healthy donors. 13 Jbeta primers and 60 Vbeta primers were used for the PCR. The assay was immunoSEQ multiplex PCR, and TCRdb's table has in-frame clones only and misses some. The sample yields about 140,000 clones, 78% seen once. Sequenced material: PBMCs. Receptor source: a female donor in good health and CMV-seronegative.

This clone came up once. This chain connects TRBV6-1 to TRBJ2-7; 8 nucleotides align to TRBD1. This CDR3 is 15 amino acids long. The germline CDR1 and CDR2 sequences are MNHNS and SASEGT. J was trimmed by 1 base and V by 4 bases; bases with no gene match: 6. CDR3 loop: CASSAGQAFSYEQYF. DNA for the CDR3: TGTGCCAGCAGTGCGGGACAGGCCTTTTCCTACGAGCAGTACTTC.

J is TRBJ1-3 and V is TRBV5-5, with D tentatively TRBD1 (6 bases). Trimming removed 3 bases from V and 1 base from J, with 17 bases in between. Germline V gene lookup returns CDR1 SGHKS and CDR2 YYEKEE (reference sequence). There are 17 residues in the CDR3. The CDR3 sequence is CASSYFSGGASGNTIYF. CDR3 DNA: TGTGCCAGCAGCTACTTCTCGGGGGGCGCGTCTGGAAACACCATATATTTT. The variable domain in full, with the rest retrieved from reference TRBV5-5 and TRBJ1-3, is DAGVTQSPTHLIKTRGQQVTLRCSPISGHKSVSWYQQVLGQGPQFIFQYYEKEERGRGNFPDRFSARQFPNYSSELNVNALLLGDSALYLCASSYFSGGASGNTIYFGEGSWLTVV.

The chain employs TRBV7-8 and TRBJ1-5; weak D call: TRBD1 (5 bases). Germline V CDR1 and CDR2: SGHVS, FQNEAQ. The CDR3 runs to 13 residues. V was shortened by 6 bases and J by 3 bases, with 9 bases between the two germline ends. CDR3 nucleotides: TGTGCCAGCAGTCGACAGCTCAATCAGCCCCAGCATTTT. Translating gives CASSRQLNQPQHF.

The CDR3 is CASSFQPARLGETQYF. The CDR3 nucleotides are TGTGCCAGCAGCTTCCAACCTGCCCGCCTCGGGGAGACCCAGTACTTC. This chain connects TRBV7-2 to TRBJ2-5; D uncertain. This CDR3 contains 16 residues. V was clipped by 3 bases and J by 5 bases, with 19 bases between them. The germline CDR1 and CDR2 sequences are SGHTA and FQGNSA.

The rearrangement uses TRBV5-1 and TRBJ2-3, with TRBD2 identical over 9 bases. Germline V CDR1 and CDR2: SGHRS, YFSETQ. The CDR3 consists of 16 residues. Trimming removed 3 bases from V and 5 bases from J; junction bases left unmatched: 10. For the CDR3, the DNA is TGCGCCAGCAGCTCGGGGAATAGCGGGAGTGTAGATACGCAGTATTTT. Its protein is CASSSGNSGSVDTQYF.

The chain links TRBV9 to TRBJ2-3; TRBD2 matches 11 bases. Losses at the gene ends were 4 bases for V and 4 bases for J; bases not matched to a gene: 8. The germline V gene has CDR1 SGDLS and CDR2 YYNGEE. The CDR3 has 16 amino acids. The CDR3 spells CASSPHSGGASDTQYF. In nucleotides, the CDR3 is TGTGCCAGCAGCCCGCATAGCGGGGGGGCGTCAGATACGCAGTATTTT.

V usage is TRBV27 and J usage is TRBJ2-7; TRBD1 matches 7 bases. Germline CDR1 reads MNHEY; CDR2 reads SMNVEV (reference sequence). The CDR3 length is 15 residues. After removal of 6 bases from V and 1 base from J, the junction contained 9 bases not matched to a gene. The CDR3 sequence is CASRPFGTASYEQYF. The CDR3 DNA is TGTGCCAGCAGACCATTCGGGACAGCATCCTACGAGCAGTACTTC.

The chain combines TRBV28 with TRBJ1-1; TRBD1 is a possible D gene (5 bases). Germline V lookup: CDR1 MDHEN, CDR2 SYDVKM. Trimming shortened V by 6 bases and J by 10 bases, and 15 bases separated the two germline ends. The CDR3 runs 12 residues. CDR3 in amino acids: CASRNRQRGAFF. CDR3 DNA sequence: TGTGCCAGCAGAAACAGACAGCGGGGAGCTTTCTTT.

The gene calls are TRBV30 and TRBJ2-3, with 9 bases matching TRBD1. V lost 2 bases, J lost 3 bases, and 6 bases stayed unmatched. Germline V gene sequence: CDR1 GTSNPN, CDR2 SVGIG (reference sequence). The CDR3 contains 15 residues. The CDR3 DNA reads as TGTGCCTGGAGTCCCGGGACAGGGTCTACAGATACGCAGTATTTT. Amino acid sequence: CAWSPGTGSTDTQYF.

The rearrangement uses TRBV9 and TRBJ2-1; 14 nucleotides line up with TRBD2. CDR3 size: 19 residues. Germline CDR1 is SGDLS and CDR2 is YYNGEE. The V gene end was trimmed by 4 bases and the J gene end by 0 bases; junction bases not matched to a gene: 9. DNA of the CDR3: TGTGCCAGCAGCACCTTAACCGGGACTAGCGGGAGCTCCTACAATGAGCAGTTCTTC. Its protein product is CASSTLTGTSGSSYNEQFF.

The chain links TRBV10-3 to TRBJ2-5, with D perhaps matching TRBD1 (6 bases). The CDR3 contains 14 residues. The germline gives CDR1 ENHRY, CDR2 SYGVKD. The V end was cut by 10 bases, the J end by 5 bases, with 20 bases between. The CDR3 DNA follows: TGTGCCACGGGCCGGACAGTGAGTTCCGAGACCCAGTACTTC. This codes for CATGRTVSSETQYF.

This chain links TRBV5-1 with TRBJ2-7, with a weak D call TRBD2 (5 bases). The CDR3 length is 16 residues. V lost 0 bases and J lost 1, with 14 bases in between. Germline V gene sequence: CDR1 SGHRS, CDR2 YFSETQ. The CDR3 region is CASSLAARRSSYEQYF. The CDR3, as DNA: TGCGCCAGCAGCTTGGCGGCCCGGAGGAGTTCCTACGAGCAGTACTTC. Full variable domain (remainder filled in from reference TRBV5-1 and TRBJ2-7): KAGVTQTPRYLIKTRGQQVTLSCSPISGHRSVSWYQQTPGQGLQFLFEYFSETQRNKGNFPGRFSGRQFSNSRSEMNVSTLELGDSALYLCASSLAARRSSYEQYFGPGTRLTVT.

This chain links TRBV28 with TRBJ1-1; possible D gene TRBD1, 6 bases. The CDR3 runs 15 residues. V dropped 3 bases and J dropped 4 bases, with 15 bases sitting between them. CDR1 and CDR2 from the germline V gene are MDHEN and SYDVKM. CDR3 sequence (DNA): TGTGCCAGCAGTTTCTATCGACCAGGGGCCACTGAAGCTTTCTTT. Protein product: CASSFYRPGATEAFF.

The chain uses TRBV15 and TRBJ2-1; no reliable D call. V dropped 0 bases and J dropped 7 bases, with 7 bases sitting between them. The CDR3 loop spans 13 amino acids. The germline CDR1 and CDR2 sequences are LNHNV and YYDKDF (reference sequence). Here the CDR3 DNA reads TGTGCCACCAGCAGAGATTCCGGGAATGAGCAGTTCTTC. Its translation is CATSRDSGNEQFF. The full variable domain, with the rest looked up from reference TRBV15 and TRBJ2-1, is DAMVIQNPRYQVTQFGKPVTLSCSQTLNHNVMYWYQQKSSQAPKLLFHYYDKDFNNEADTPDNFQSRRPNTSFCFLDIRSPGLGDTAMYLCATSRDSGNEQFFGPGTRLTVL.

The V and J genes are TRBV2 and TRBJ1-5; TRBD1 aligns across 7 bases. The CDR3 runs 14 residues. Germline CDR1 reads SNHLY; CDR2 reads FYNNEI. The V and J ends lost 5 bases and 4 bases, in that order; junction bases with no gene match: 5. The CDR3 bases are TGTGCCAGCAGTCGGACAGGCAGAAATCAGCCCCAGCATTTT. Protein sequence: CASSRTGRNQPQHF.

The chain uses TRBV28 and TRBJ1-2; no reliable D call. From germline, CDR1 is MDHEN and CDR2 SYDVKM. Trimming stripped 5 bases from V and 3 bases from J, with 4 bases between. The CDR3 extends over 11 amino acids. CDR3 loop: CASSLDYGYTF. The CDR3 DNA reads TGTGCCAGCAGTCTTGACTATGGCTACACCTTC.